This is a list of T cell receptor beta chains from one sample in a study of neoadjuvant anti-PD-1 for oral cavity cancer. Sequencing used immunoSEQ multiplex PCR; TCRdb keeps in-frame clones, though not all of them. The sample has 14,000 to 15,000 clones; roughly 35% are singletons. The sequencing here drew on tumor tissue, taken after nivolumab (anti-PD-1) treatment. Receptors were obtained from a person aged 35 to 85 with oral cavity squamous cell carcinoma. Both conserved end residues are trimmed from each CDR3. Fields, in order: CDR3 length, V gene, CDR3 protein.

13	TRBV15	ATSRDGGVGGEQY
15	TRBV2	ASRQLDRYTTNEKLF
11	TRBV15	ATSRDRGEKLF
14	TRBV5-1	ASSPGTGAGTGELF
10	TRBV7-6	ASSQGGYEQY
17	TRBV10-3	AISGLQGWGSKNNYGYT
12	TRBV5-1	ASRVAGGLETQY
13	TRBV6-4	ASSDTSGGADTQY
13	TRBV7-9	ASSWGTGGADTQY
14	TRBV19	ASKGAGGYSNQPQH
13	TRBV15	ATSREYGGRVTQY
13	TRBV6-5	ASSYDTRSSYEQY
14	TRBV27	ASSFLRSSYNSPLH
11	TRBV11-3	ASSPGQNTEAF
12	TRBV7-2	ASSFSDTTTEAF
15	TRBV10-2	ASSESAGGTPYNEQF
12	TRBV6-1	ASSWTGWNEKLF
11	TRBV4-3	ASSQILNTEAF
10	TRBV7-2	ASSLVLETQY
12	TRBV5-4	ASSPGQGIEKLF
13	TRBV19	ASSIDRMSGSPLH
10	TRBV28	ASRRHDYGYT
14	TRBV6-5	ASSYSGQGFTDTQY
12	TRBV9	ASNQDRGPGELF
10	TRBV28	ASSLSYTEAF